The next 32 T cell receptor beta chains were all read from a single sample in a study of T cells in Graves' hyperthyroidism and ophthalmopathy. RNA transcripts provided the source from which TCR beta CDR3 regions were amplified. RT-PCR in the first round (using the HTBI primer set) targeted the TCR CDR3. TCRdb re-derived calls from the multiplex PCR reads in MiXCR, one entry per CDR3 protein. This table has around 600,000 distinct CDR3 sequences, over 12% appearing once. Sequenced material: blood. These receptors were taken from a woman aged 18-29 years with Graves' ophthalmopathy.

The sample holds a few counts of this clonotype. V is TRBV20-1 and J is TRBJ2-3; 11 positions match TRBD2. Germline V gives CDR1 DFQATT, CDR2 SNEGSKA (reference sequence). The CDR3 sequence is 18 residues long. After removal of 5 bases from V and 6 bases from J, the junction contained 19 bases not matched to a gene. Here the CDR3 DNA reads TGCAGTGCTCCAAGGGGTTTTTCCGGGACTAGCGGATCGGATACGCAGTATTTT. As protein: CSAPRGFSGTSGSDTQYF.

This clonotype has just a few counts. The rearrangement uses TRBV6-6 and TRBJ2-5, with 9 bases lining up with TRBD2. The CDR3 is made up of 15 amino acids. J gave up 5 bases and V 0 bases, and 4 bases lay outside the gene matches. Germline V gives CDR1 MNHNY, CDR2 SVGAGI (reference sequence). Written as DNA, the CDR3 is TGTGCCAGCAGTTACTCGGGGACTAGCTGGGAGACCCAGTACTTC. Encoded protein: CASSYSGTSWETQYF.

This clonotype occurred many times. CDR3 region: CASSDMDGTDTQYF. The CDR3 DNA sequence: TGTGCCAGCAGCGACATGGACGGCACAGATACGCAGTATTTT. The V and J genes are TRBV14 and TRBJ2-3; D not resolved. This CDR3 has 14 amino acids. The germline CDR1 and CDR2 sequences are SGHDN and FVKESK. V lost 5 bases, J lost 1 base, and 10 bases lay in between.

This clonotype came up many times. This chain connects TRBV6-2 or TRBV6-3 to TRBJ1-1; D gene ambiguous. The CDR3 length is 13 residues. Germline loops: CDR1 MNHEY, CDR2 SVGEGT. V was pared by 2 bases and J by 1 base, with 5 bases between. The chain's CDR3 is CASSYAENTEAFF. For the CDR3, the DNA is TGTGCCAGCAGTTACGCAGAGAACACTGAAGCTTTCTTT.

The J gene is TRBJ2-1, the V gene TRBV28; 11 nucleotides match TRBD1. The germline CDR1 and CDR2 sequences are MDHEN and SYDVKM. This CDR3 is 15 amino acids long. V shed 3 bases and J 8 bases; nucleotides not matched to a gene: 6. The CDR3 sequence is CASSFGTGGLDEQFF. The DNA of the CDR3 is TGTGCCAGCAGTTTTGGGACAGGGGGTCTCGATGAGCAGTTCTTC.

This clonotype was counted many times. The gene calls are TRBV7-2 and TRBJ2-3; 7 nucleotides align to TRBD2. Trimming took 1 base from V and 2 from J; bases not matched to a gene: 3. CDR1 and CDR2 (germline): SGHTA, FQGNSA. The CDR3 is made up of 15 amino acids. CDR3: CASSLVREYTDTQYF. In DNA form, the CDR3 reads TGTGCCAGCAGCTTAGTGCGGGAGTACACAGATACGCAGTATTTT.

Many counts were recorded for this clonotype. The V and J genes are TRBV18 and TRBJ1-2; no firm D call. The CDR3 runs 13 residues. Germline-derived CDR1 and CDR2 are KGHSH and LQKENI. Trimming removed 2 bases from V and 6 bases from J, with 10 bases in between. The CDR3 loop is CASSPGGDHGYTF. The CDR3 DNA reads as TGTGCCAGCTCACCAGGAGGAGATCATGGCTACACCTTC.

V usage is TRBV4-1 and J usage is TRBJ1-1; D may be TRBD1 (6 bases). Trimming removed 0 bases from V and 0 bases from J, with 26 bases in between. Germline CDR1 is MGHRA and CDR2 is YSYEKL. The length of the CDR3 is 21 residues. CDR3 DNA: TGCGCCAGCAGCCAAGATCGCCGGGAGACAGGAGGGTCAACTTTGAACACTGAAGCTTTCTTT. This sequence encodes CASSQDRRETGGSTLNTEAFF.

At least ten counts were recorded for this clonotype. The chain recombines TRBV7-6 with TRBJ2-5; D might be TRBD2 (5 bases). V lost 6 bases and J 4 bases, leaving 12 bases between the germline ends. CDR3 length: 13 residues. CDR1 and CDR2 (germline): SGHVS, FNYEAQ. The CDR3 DNA follows: TGTGCCAGCAGGAGGGTCGGCGGAGAGACCCAGTACTTC. It specifies CASRRVGGETQYF.

This clonotype was seen a few times. This sequence joins TRBV13 and TRBJ2-7; D not certain. Trimming stripped 0 bases from V and 2 bases from J, with 17 bases between. The CDR3 is made up of 17 amino acids. The V gene's germline CDR1 is PRHDT and CDR2 FYEKMQ (reference sequence). The CDR3 is CASSLGQEPHVPYEQYF. The DNA of the CDR3 is TGTGCCAGCAGCTTAGGCCAAGAACCGCATGTGCCCTACGAGCAGTACTTC.

The chain combines TRBV7-6 with TRBJ2-7; 9 bases line up with TRBD1. Germline loops: CDR1 SGHVS, CDR2 FNYEAQ. CDR3 length: 15 residues. Trimming at V came to 5 bases and at J to 3 bases, leaving 8 bases not matched to a gene. CDR3 loop: CASSHGQGPIYEQYF. The CDR3 DNA is TGTGCCAGCAGCCACGGACAGGGGCCGATCTACGAGCAGTACTTC.

This clonotype showed up many times. This rearrangement joins TRBV7-9 to TRBJ2-1; no clear D. With 2 bases removed from V and 7 bases from J, the gap between germline ends came to 15 bases. The CDR3 sequence is 15 residues long. Looked up from germline, CDR1 is SEHNR and CDR2 is FQNEAQ (reference sequence). This CDR3 is CASSLLAALGNEQFF. As DNA, the CDR3 is TGTGCCAGCAGCTTACTGGCGGCCCTGGGTAATGAGCAGTTCTTC. The variable domain in full, with the rest retrieved from reference TRBV7-9 and TRBJ2-1, is DTGVSQNPRHKITKRGQNVTFRCDPISEHNRLYWYRQTLGQGPEFLTYFQNEAQLEKSRLLSDRFSAERPKGSFSTLEIQRTEQGDSAMYLCASSLLAALGNEQFFGPGTRLTVL.

This clonotype was recorded many times. This sequence joins TRBV28 and TRBJ2-5; 13 bases are shared with TRBD2. The CDR3 loop spans 16 amino acids. CDR1 and CDR2 from the germline V gene are MDHEN and SYDVKM. V dropped 5 bases and J dropped 14; count of bases not matched to a gene: 17. The CDR3 loop reads CASSPPGTSGTRPSYF. The CDR3 DNA reads TGTGCCAGCAGTCCCCCCGGGACTAGCGGGACCCGCCCCTCCTACTTC.

This clonotype was counted a few times. The rearrangement joins TRBV10-3 to TRBJ2-6; tentatively, D is TRBD2 (5 bases). Germline V lookup: CDR1 ENHRY, CDR2 SYGVKD. The CDR3 runs 17 residues. V dropped 5 bases and J dropped 0 bases, with 14 bases sitting between them. DNA of the CDR3: TGTGCCATCAGTAACCGGGATCCTTCCTCTGGGGCCAACGTCCTGACTTTC. It codes for CAISNRDPSSGANVLTF.

This clonotype was counted many times. This sequence joins TRBV6-1 and TRBJ2-2, with 7 positions matching TRBD2. Germline loops: CDR1 MNHNS, CDR2 SASEGT. The V gene end was trimmed by 5 bases and the J gene end by 4 bases; junction bases not matched to a gene: 4. The CDR3 is 14 residues long. The CDR3 nucleotides read TGTGCCAGCAGTTGGGGGAGGGGCACCGGGGAGCTGTTTTTT. Translation: CASSWGRGTGELFF.

This clonotype has at least ten counts. V is TRBV9 and J is TRBJ2-7; 14 nucleotides align to TRBD2. The CDR3 has 17 amino acids. The ends lost 5 bases at V and 0 bases at J; junction bases unmatched: 7. The germline V gene encodes CDR1 SGDLS and CDR2 YYNGEE. The CDR3: CASSEGLAGASSYEQYF. The CDR3 DNA sequence: TGTGCCAGCAGTGAGGGACTAGCGGGAGCGTCCTCCTACGAGCAGTACTTC.

Ten or more counts support this clonotype. The J gene is TRBJ2-7, the V gene TRBV12-3 or TRBV12-4, with TRBD2 matching over 8 bases. Trimming took 11 bases from V and 0 from J; bases not matched to a gene: 9. The CDR3 is made up of 14 amino acids. The CDR3 region is CAARTGTSSYEQYF. In DNA, the CDR3 is TGTGCCGCGAGAACCGGGACTAGCTCCTACGAGCAGTACTTC.

This clonotype was counted at least ten times. V gene TRBV12-3 or TRBV12-4 combines with J gene TRBJ1-2, with D maybe TRBD1 (6 bases). V shed 10 bases and J shed 3 bases, with 12 bases lying between them. The CDR3 contains 12 residues. The CDR3 sequence: CATDRLDYGYTF. The DNA for the CDR3 is TGTGCCACTGACAGGTTGGACTATGGCTACACCTTC.

In this sample, this clonotype turned up many times. The chain employs TRBV2 and TRBJ1-1; weak D call: TRBD1 (6 bases). This CDR3 comprises 14 residues. V shed 3 bases and J shed 2 bases, with 10 bases lying between them. The germline V gene encodes CDR1 SNHLY and CDR2 FYNNEI. The CDR3 reads CASSEDSANTEAFF. CDR3 coding DNA: TGTGCCAGCAGTGAGGACAGCGCTAACACTGAAGCTTTCTTT.

This clonotype was seen ten or more times. The chain employs TRBV3-1 and TRBJ1-2; unclear D gene. Trimming cost V 0 bases and J 8 bases, with 13 bases left between them. The CDR3 spans 14 residues. CDR1 and CDR2 (germline): LGHDT, YNNKEL (reference sequence). CDR3 sequence: CASSQEGLDAGYTF. The CDR3, as DNA: TGTGCCAGCAGCCAAGAAGGACTAGACGCGGGCTACACCTTC.

The chain links TRBV20-1 to TRBJ2-4; 8 bases match TRBD2. CDR1 is DFQATT and CDR2 is SNEGSKA in the germline V gene (reference sequence). The CDR3 totals 13 residues. Losses at the gene ends were 7 bases for V and 7 bases for J; bases not matched to a gene: 9. CDR3 sequence: CSVISGRGNIQYF. CDR3 nucleotides: TGCAGTGTTATAAGCGGGAGAGGGAACATTCAGTACTTC.

The rearrangement links TRBV2 to TRBJ2-4, with D perhaps matching TRBD1 (5 bases). V was pared by 6 bases and J by 7 bases, with 10 bases between. Germline loops: CDR1 SNHLY, CDR2 FYNNEI. The CDR3 runs to 12 residues. CDR3 in amino acids: CASRRQQNIQYF. Here the CDR3 DNA reads TGTGCCAGCAGAAGACAGCAGAACATTCAGTACTTC. The whole variable domain, remainder taken from reference TRBV2 and TRBJ2-4, is EPEVTQTPSHQVTQMGQEVILRCVPISNHLYFYWYRQILGQKVEFLVSFYNNEISEKSEIFDDQFSVERPDGSNFTLKIRSTKLEDSAMYFCASRRQQNIQYFGAGTRLSVL.

This clonotype was seen ten or more times. The chain joins TRBV5-1 to TRBJ2-6; possible D gene TRBD1, 5 bases. The CDR3 totals 17 residues. In germline, CDR1 is SGHRS, CDR2 YFSETQ. V was cut by 3 bases and J by 1 base, with 14 bases left in between. The CDR3 DNA is TGCGCCAGCAGCTCCTCCCTGACAGCTTCTGGGGCCAACGTCCTGACTTTC. Its translation: CASSSSLTASGANVLTF.

This clonotype was counted a few times. The chain combines TRBV19 with TRBJ2-2; 12 bases are a match to TRBD2. Trimming cost V 3 bases and J 7 bases; bases outside gene matches: 6. The CDR3 runs 16 residues. CDR1 and CDR2 from the germline V gene are LNHDA and SQIVND (reference sequence). The CDR3 DNA sequence: TGTGCCAGTAGTATTACTAGCGGGAGGTATGACGGGGAGCTGTTTTTT. Translation gives CASSITSGRYDGELFF. The complete variable domain, with remaining parts taken from reference TRBV19 and TRBJ2-2, reads DGGITQSPKYLFRKEGQNVTLSCEQNLNHDAMYWYRQDPGQGLRLIYYSQIVNDFQKGDIAEGYSVSREKKESFPLTVTSAQKNPTAFYLCASSITSGRYDGELFFGEGSRLTVL.

This clonotype was counted at least ten times. The chain links TRBV24-1 to TRBJ1-1; no clear D. CDR1 is KGHDR and CDR2 is SFDVKD in the germline V gene. Between the trimmed V and J ends, which lost 1 base and 5 bases, there was a span of 4 bases. This CDR3 region has 12 residues. CDR3 residues: CATSDLGTEAFF. The CDR3 bases are TGTGCCACCAGTGATTTAGGGACTGAAGCTTTCTTT.

The V and J genes are TRBV18 and TRBJ2-1; 9 bases are a match to TRBD2. Looked up from germline, CDR1 is KGHSH and CDR2 is LQKENI. CDR3 length: 15 amino acids. Trimming removed 6 bases from V and 2 bases from J; junction bases left unmatched: 5. CDR3 nucleotides: TGTGCCAGCTCCCAAGCGGGAGGAACCTACAATGAGCAGTTCTTC. The encoded protein is CASSQAGGTYNEQFF.

This clonotype has just a few counts. J is TRBJ2-7 and V is TRBV4-1; 10 bases are a match to TRBD2. The CDR3 sequence is 15 residues long. Germline V gene lookup returns CDR1 MGHRA and CDR2 YSYEKL. The J segment lost 2 bases and the V segment lost 3 bases, leaving 4 bases of the junction unmatched. CDR3 sequence: CASSQQRGGTYEQYF. DNA of the CDR3: TGCGCCAGCAGCCAGCAGCGGGGGGGCACCTACGAGCAGTACTTC.

This clonotype has just one count. This sequence joins TRBV18 and TRBJ1-2; TRBD1 agrees at 7 bases. The V segment lost 0 bases and the J segment 5 bases; nucleotides outside the gene matches: 6. Germline CDR1 KGHSH, CDR2 LQKENI. The CDR3 runs 15 residues. CDR3 bases: TGTGCCAGCTCACCACCACCGACAGGGAAATATGGCTACACCTTC. Translating gives CASSPPPTGKYGYTF.

This clonotype was picked up many times. The chain combines TRBV7-2 with TRBJ2-1; tentatively, D is TRBD1 or TRBD2 (6 bases each). The CDR3 runs 14 residues. With 5 bases removed from V and 7 bases from J, the gap between germline ends came to 15 bases. CDR1 and CDR2 from the germline V gene are SGHTA and FQGNSA. CDR3 sequence (DNA): TGTGCCAGCAGCCCGCGGGGCGGGACAAATGAGCAGTTCTTC. It yields the protein CASSPRGGTNEQFF.

This clonotype was counted ten times or more. The V call is TRBV20-1, the J call TRBJ2-1, with 15 bases lining up with TRBD2. V was clipped by 3 bases and J by 6 bases; unmatched bases: 9. The V gene's germline CDR1 is DFQATT and CDR2 SNEGSKA (reference sequence). The CDR3 length is 17 residues. The CDR3 reads CSASQNPGLAGGNEQFF. The CDR3 region has the DNA TGCAGTGCTAGCCAAAACCCGGGACTAGCGGGAGGCAATGAGCAGTTCTTC.

This chain uses TRBV10-3 with TRBJ2-1; 11 nucleotides agree with TRBD2. Germline assignment: CDR1 ENHRY and CDR2 SYGVKD. The CDR3 is made up of 15 amino acids. Trimming removed 6 bases from V and 3 bases from J; junction bases left unmatched: 4. CDR3 protein: CAIRAGTSGYNEQFF. DNA of the CDR3: TGTGCCATCAGGGCCGGGACTAGCGGCTACAATGAGCAGTTCTTC.

In this sample, this clonotype turned up a few times. This chain links TRBV20-1 with TRBJ2-2, with 10 bases matching TRBD1. The CDR3 runs 17 residues. V was pared by 6 bases and J by 7 bases, with 17 bases of the junction left unmatched. Germline V gene data show CDR1 as DFQATT and CDR2 as SNEGSKA (reference sequence). The CDR3 DNA follows: TGCAGTGCCCCCCGCAGGACGGGACAGGGGATTTTCGGGGAGCTGTTTTTT. It codes for CSAPRRTGQGIFGELFF.